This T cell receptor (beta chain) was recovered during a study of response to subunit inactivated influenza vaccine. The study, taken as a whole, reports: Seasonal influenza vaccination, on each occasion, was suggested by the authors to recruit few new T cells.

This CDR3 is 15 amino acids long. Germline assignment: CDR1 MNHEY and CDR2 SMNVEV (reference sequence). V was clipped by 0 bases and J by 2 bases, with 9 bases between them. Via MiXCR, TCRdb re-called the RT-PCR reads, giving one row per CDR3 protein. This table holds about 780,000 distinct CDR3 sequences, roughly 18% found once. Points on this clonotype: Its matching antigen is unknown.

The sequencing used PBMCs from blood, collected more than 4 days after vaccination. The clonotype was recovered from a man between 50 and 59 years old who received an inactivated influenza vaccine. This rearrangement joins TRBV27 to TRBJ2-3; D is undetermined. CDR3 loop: CASSLSDYSTDTQYF. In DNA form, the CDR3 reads TGTGCCAGCAGTTTATCGGATTACTCCACAGATACGCAGTATTTT.